This T cell receptor (beta chain) is from a study of shared T cell receptors in the human thymus. TCRdb's table, derived via immunoSEQ multiplex PCR, lists solely in-frame clones and lacks some. Of about 380,000 clones listed, 95% were seen once; the top ten hold about 0.02%. Trimming stripped 5 bases from V and 7 bases from J, with 17 bases between. Germline assignment: CDR1 MNHEY and CDR2 SVGAGI. The CDR3 extends over 15 amino acids. This TCR came from a human donor. The chain employs TRBV6-5 and TRBJ2-2; D not certain. Material for sequencing was thymocytes. CDR3 region: CASSQAFRALGELFF. As DNA, the CDR3 is TGTGCCAGCAGTCAGGCATTTCGCGCCCTCGGGGAGCTGTTTTTT.